These T cell receptor beta chains were read from a single sample in a study of T cell changes during pregnancy in multiple sclerosis. Sequencing used immunoSEQ multiplex PCR; TCRdb keeps in-frame clones, though not all of them. Among some 67,000 clones listed, about 91% were seen once. The sequencing used peripheral blood, collected after pregnancy. Receptors were obtained from a female donor with multiple sclerosis, enrolled in a pregnancy study. Both conserved end residues are part of each CDR3. Each record gives: V gene, J gene, D gene, clone size, CDR3 protein, CDR3 DNA. D genes are given only for firm matches. Only some rows state a clone size, as once, few, many or a class for expanded clones.

TRBV7-7	TRBJ2-2	-	-	CASSPGLNTGELFF	TGTGCTAGCAGCCCCGGACTGAACACCGGGGAGCTGTTTTTT
TRBV6-1	TRBJ2-5	TRBD1	once	CASSETEGGRETQYF	TGTGCCAGCAGCGAAACGGAAGGGGGCAGAGAGACCCAGTACTTC
TRBV9	TRBJ1-2	TRBD1	-	CASSALTGLGYTF	TGTGCCAGCAGCGCACTGACAGGGCTTGGCTACACCTTC
TRBV19	TRBJ2-7	-	-	CASSKILGSFYEQYF	TGTGCCAGTAGTAAGATATTGGGCAGCTTCTACGAGCAGTACTTC
TRBV6-4	TRBJ2-1	-	-	CASSDSGTTTFSYNEQFF	TGTGCCAGCAGTGACTCGGGTACAACTACCTTCTCCTACAATGAGCAGTTCTTC
TRBV29-1	TRBJ2-1	TRBD1	-	CSVENRDRGTYNEQFF	TGCAGCGTCGAGAACCGGGACAGGGGAACCTACAATGAGCAGTTCTTC
TRBV5-4	TRBJ2-7	-	-	CASSRRVGTYEQYF	TGTGCCAGCAGCCGGAGGGTGGGGACCTACGAGCAGTACTTC
TRBV23-1	TRBJ1-4	-	once	CASKAVENEKLFF	TGCGCCAGTAAGGCGGTTGAAAATGAAAAACTGTTTTTT
TRBV4-1	TRBJ2-4	TRBD2	-	CASSQDRTGLVSIQYF	TGCGCCAGCAGCCAAGATCGTACTGGACTAGTGTCCATTCAGTACTTC
TRBV13	TRBJ2-7	-	once	CASSLVRGPTYEQYF	TGTGCCAGCAGCTTAGTGCGGGGACCTACCTACGAGCAGTACTTC
TRBV28	TRBJ1-2	TRBD1	-	CASSSGLGQGALGYTF	TGTGCCAGCAGTTCTGGCCTGGGACAGGGGGCGCTTGGCTACACCTTC
TRBV6-4	TRBJ2-5	TRBD2	-	CASRVIGLAGDGQVQETQYF	TGTGCCAGCAGAGTCATTGGACTAGCGGGAGATGGCCAAGTCCAAGAGACCCAGTACTTC
TRBV30	TRBJ2-3	-	-	CAWSVNYLDTQYF	TGTGCCTGGAGTGTAAACTACCTAGATACGCAGTATTTT
TRBV9	TRBJ2-7	TRBD2	-	CASSVTSGRVPYEQYF	TGTGCCAGCAGCGTCACGAGCGGGAGGGTCCCCTACGAGCAGTACTTC
TRBV7-3	TRBJ2-7	-	-	CASSSTGQSYEQYF	TGTGCCAGCAGCTCAACTGGACAGTCCTACGAGCAGTACTTC
TRBV30	TRBJ1-1	-	-	CAWSVRWGGWTEAFF	TGTGCCTGGAGTGTACGATGGGGGGGTTGGACTGAAGCTTTCTTT